The 24 T cell receptor beta chains below come from one sample, sequenced in a study of response to subunit inactivated influenza vaccine. MiXCR was run by TCRdb on the RT-PCR reads, yielding one entry per CDR3 protein. The sample shows 550,000 to 650,000 distinct CDR3 sequences, 10% to 15% of them seen only once. The material was PBMCs from blood, obtained on the day of vaccination. These receptors were taken from a man in his fifties or sixties who received an inactivated influenza vaccine.

A few counts support this clonotype. V is TRBV12-3 or TRBV12-4 and J is TRBJ1-2; 12 bases agree with TRBD1. This CDR3 contains 14 residues. V lost 7 bases to trimming and J lost 5 bases; unmatched junction nucleotides: 5. CDR3 residues: CASNPGQGAYGYTF. The DNA of the CDR3 is TGTGCCAGCAATCCGGGACAGGGGGCTTATGGCTACACCTTC.

This clonotype turned up a few times. In DNA form, the CDR3 reads TGTGCCAGCAGGCCGGGACTAGCGGAAAACAATGAGCAGTTCTTC. Translation gives CASRPGLAENNEQFF. The rearrangement joins TRBV12-3 or TRBV12-4 to TRBJ2-1; 11 nucleotides align to TRBD2. V shed 6 bases and J 5 bases; nucleotides not matched to a gene: 6. The CDR3 is made up of 15 amino acids.

The chain uses TRBV29-1 and TRBJ2-1; 11 nucleotides agree with TRBD1. The CDR3 contains 13 residues. Germline CDR1 reads SQVTM; CDR2 reads ANQGSEA. Losses at the gene ends were 7 bases for V and 7 bases for J; bases not matched to a gene: 6. CDR3 region: CSAGQGAPNEQFF. CDR3 in DNA: TGCAGCGCTGGACAGGGGGCGCCGAATGAGCAGTTCTTC.

This clonotype was seen many times. This chain joins TRBV3-1 and TRBJ1-1, with a possible D match to TRBD1 (6 bases). Germline CDR1 reads LGHDT; CDR2 reads YNNKEL (reference sequence). The length of the CDR3 is 17 residues. Trimming took 0 bases from V and 4 from J, leaving 18 bases between them. CDR3 in amino acids: CASSQEGTPKGSTEAFF. CDR3 DNA: TGTGCCAGCAGCCAAGAAGGGACACCCAAGGGAAGCACTGAAGCTTTCTTT.

This chain links TRBV7-9 with TRBJ1-1, with D possibly TRBD1 on 5 matching bases. Germline CDR1 and CDR2: SEHNR and FQNEAQ (reference sequence). V was trimmed by 5 bases and J by 5 bases, leaving 18 bases between them. This CDR3 contains 15 residues. Written as DNA, the CDR3 is TGTGCCAGCAGCCGGGGACCGAGCTTTGGAACTGAAGCTTTCTTT. It is translated as CASSRGPSFGTEAFF.

The chain couples TRBV20-1 to TRBJ2-5, with 12 positions matching TRBD1. V dropped 6 bases and J dropped 4; count of bases not matched to a gene: 12. CDR1 is DFQATT, CDR2 SNEGSKA, per germline (reference sequence). This CDR3 has 16 residues. This CDR3 is CSAITRDRGRGETQYF. CDR3 in DNA: TGCAGTGCAATCACCCGGGACAGGGGGCGTGGAGAGACCCAGTACTTC.

Ten or more counts support this clonotype. CDR3 amino acids: CASSFNTGELFF. CDR3 DNA sequence: TGTGCCAGCAGTTTCAACACCGGGGAGCTGTTTTTT. The chain joins TRBV12-3 or TRBV12-4 to TRBJ2-2; D uncertain. The CDR3 is made up of 12 amino acids. Trimming pared 3 bases from V and 2 bases from J, leaving 1 base between.

At least ten counts were recorded for this clonotype. The J gene is TRBJ2-3, the V gene TRBV7-8; D not certain. V was cut by 5 bases and J by 2 bases, with 11 bases left in between. The CDR3 spans 14 residues. In germline, CDR1 is SGHVS, CDR2 FQNEAQ. CDR3 nucleotides: TGTGCCAGCAGCCCCGGATTTAACACAGATACGCAGTATTTT. This sequence encodes CASSPGFNTDTQYF. Together with reference TRBV7-8 and TRBJ2-3, the CDR3 gives the full variable domain: GAGVSQSPRYKVAKRGQDVALRCDPISGHVSLFWYQQALGQGPEFLTYFQNEAQLDKSGLPSDRFFAERPEGSVSTLKIQRTQQEDSAVYLCASSPGFNTDTQYFGPGTRLTVL.

Many counts were recorded for this clonotype. This rearrangement joins TRBV2 to TRBJ2-1, with a tentative D call TRBD1 (8 bases). The V end was cut by 5 bases, the J end by 6 bases, with 17 bases between. The CDR3 has 15 residues. The germline V gene encodes CDR1 SNHLY and CDR2 FYNNEI. CDR3 loop: CASSTDRGGTNEQFF. CDR3 in DNA: TGTGCCAGCAGTACCGACAGGGGAGGGACCAATGAGCAGTTCTTC.

This clonotype showed up just a few times. The chain combines TRBV18 with TRBJ2-3; the match to TRBD2 covers 10 bases. The CDR3 runs to 17 residues. The germline V gene encodes CDR1 KGHSH and CDR2 LQKENI. V lost 3 bases, J lost 7 bases, and 13 bases stayed unmatched. This chain's CDR3 is CASSPPGLASNGHTQYF. The CDR3 DNA follows: TGTGCCAGCTCACCCCCGGGACTAGCGTCAAACGGGCATACGCAGTATTTT. The complete variable domain, with remaining parts taken from reference TRBV18 and TRBJ2-3, reads NAGVMQNPRHLVRRRGQEARLRCSPMKGHSHVYWYRQLPEEGLKFMVYLQKENIIDESGMPKERFSAEFPKEGPSILRIQQVVRGDSAAYFCASSPPGLASNGHTQYFGPGTRLTVL.

V and J are TRBV7-9 and TRBJ2-7; 7 bases map to TRBD1. V lost 3 bases, J lost 0 bases, and 8 bases stayed unmatched. CDR3 length: 16 residues. Germline V gene data show CDR1 as SEHNR and CDR2 as FQNEAQ (reference sequence). CDR3: CASSFLDRVDSYEQYF. The CDR3 nucleotides read TGTGCCAGCAGCTTCCTCGACAGGGTTGACTCCTACGAGCAGTACTTC.

This clonotype came up a few times. The chain employs TRBV4-3 and TRBJ2-7, with a possible D match to TRBD1 (5 bases). Germline values: CDR1 LGHNA, CDR2 YSLEER. The CDR3 is 15 amino acids. The V and J ends lost 0 bases and 1 base respectively, with 10 bases between them. This CDR3 reads CASSQDARQSYEQYF. The CDR3, as DNA: TGCGCCAGCAGCCAAGACGCGCGACAGTCCTACGAGCAGTACTTC.

This clonotype was seen more than once but under ten times. This chain connects TRBV12-3 or TRBV12-4 to TRBJ1-5; no firm D call. V gave up 2 bases and J gave up 5 bases, with 7 bases separating them. This CDR3 has 13 amino acids. This chain's CDR3 is CASSLKRDQPQHF. CDR3 nucleotide sequence: TGTGCCAGCAGTTTAAAAAGGGATCAGCCCCAGCATTTT.

This chain joins TRBV18 and TRBJ2-3; no reliable D call. Trimming removed 0 bases from V and 6 bases from J, with 7 bases in between. CDR1 is KGHSH and CDR2 is LQKENI in the germline V gene. This CDR3 is built from 13 residues. The CDR3 sequence is CASSPPVSDTQYF. The CDR3 coding sequence is TGTGCCAGCTCACCACCGGTCAGCGATACGCAGTATTTT.

This clonotype was seen more than once but under ten times. The chain has TRBV7-2 and TRBJ2-5; 10 positions match TRBD2. Trimming at V came to 5 bases and at J to 4 bases, leaving 13 bases not matched to a gene. The V gene's germline CDR1 is SGHTA and CDR2 FQGNSA. This CDR3 region has 17 residues. This CDR3 reads CASSPAGLAGGSETQYF. The DNA of the CDR3 is TGTGCCAGCAGCCCCGCTGGGTTAGCGGGGGGTTCAGAGACCCAGTACTTC.

This clonotype was detected a few times. The chain's CDR3 is CASSSYSGQGEDQPQHF. The CDR3 DNA reads TGTGCCAGCAGTTCGTACTCAGGACAGGGAGAGGATCAGCCCCAGCATTTT. The gene calls are TRBV27 and TRBJ1-5; 8 positions match TRBD1. Trimming took 4 bases from V and 5 from J; bases not matched to a gene: 13. The CDR3 length is 17 residues. Looked up from germline, CDR1 is MNHEY and CDR2 is SMNVEV (reference sequence).

This clonotype occurred many times. V and J are TRBV20-1 and TRBJ1-6; TRBD1 agrees at 7 bases. The CDR3 consists of 12 residues. Germline V gene data show CDR1 as DFQATT and CDR2 as SNEGSKA (reference sequence). CDR3 bases: TGCAGGGCCGGGACAGTTAATTCACCCCTCCACTTT. It translates to CRAGTVNSPLHF.

For this clonotype: A read error may explain this, as a much larger clone is one base away. The chain joins TRBV24-1 to TRBJ2-3, with D possibly TRBD2 on 6 matching bases. Germline V gives CDR1 KGHDR, CDR2 SFDVKD. CDR3 length: 16 amino acids. The CDR3 DNA reads TGTGCCACCAGTGACCCCGGACAAACTAGCACACATACGCAGTATTTT. Translating gives CATSDPGQTSTHTQYF.

In this sample, this clonotype turned up a few times. The genes are TRBV6-2 or TRBV6-3 and TRBJ1-5; possibly TRBD1 for D (5 bases). V was pared by 5 bases and J by 0 bases, with 14 bases between. Germline CDR1 MNHEY, CDR2 SVGEGT. This CDR3 has 16 amino acids. The CDR3 DNA reads TGTGCCAGCAGTCCGCAGGGTCGCGATAGCAATCAGCCCCAGCATTTT. Protein product: CASSPQGRDSNQPQHF.

This chain uses TRBV6-1 with TRBJ2-1; 8 nucleotides align to TRBD1. With 5 bases clipped from V and 4 bases from J, the junction kept 13 bases outside the gene matches. This CDR3 contains 17 residues. CDR1 is MNHNS, CDR2 SASEGT, per germline. The CDR3 region is CASSPNYGTGLYNEQFF. The CDR3 DNA sequence: TGTGCCAGCAGTCCCAACTACGGGACAGGACTATACAATGAGCAGTTCTTC.

This clonotype was seen many times. The chain carries TRBV5-1 and TRBJ2-3, with 11 bases identical to TRBD2. J gave up 3 bases and V 4 bases, and 13 bases lay outside the gene matches. CDR1 SGHRS and CDR2 YFSETQ come from the germline V gene. The CDR3 sequence is 18 residues long. The CDR3 reads CASSADSGASGGTDTQYF. The CDR3 DNA sequence: TGCGCCAGCAGCGCGGACTCCGGGGCTAGCGGGGGGACAGATACGCAGTATTTT.

V is TRBV7-9 and J is TRBJ2-7; 13 nucleotides match TRBD2. Germline CDR1 SEHNR, CDR2 FQNEAQ (reference sequence). Trimming removed 5 bases from V and 6 bases from J; junction bases left unmatched: 7. The length of the CDR3 is 15 residues. CDR3 sequence: CASSHWTSGSFEQYF. The DNA of the CDR3 is TGTGCCAGCAGCCATTGGACTAGCGGGAGTTTCGAGCAGTACTTC. Supplemented by reference TRBV7-9 and TRBJ2-7, the full variable domain reads DTGVSQNPRHKITKRGQNVTFRCDPISEHNRLYWYRQTLGQGPEFLTYFQNEAQLEKSRLLSDRFSAERPKGSFSTLEIQRTEQGDSAMYLCASSHWTSGSFEQYFGPGTRLTVT.

A few counts support this clonotype. The rearrangement joins TRBV5-1 to TRBJ2-5; D is uncertain. This CDR3 has 12 residues. Germline assignment: CDR1 SGHRS and CDR2 YFSETQ. Trimming shortened V by 4 bases and J by 5 bases, and 9 bases separated the two germline ends. CDR3 loop: CASSKDRETQYF. In nucleotides, the CDR3 is TGCGCCAGCAGCAAAGACCGGGAGACCCAGTACTTC. Drawing the rest from reference TRBV5-1 and TRBJ2-5, the complete variable domain is KAGVTQTPRYLIKTRGQQVTLSCSPISGHRSVSWYQQTPGQGLQFLFEYFSETQRNKGNFPGRFSGRQFSNSRSEMNVSTLELGDSALYLCASSKDRETQYFGPGTRLLVL.

The rearrangement joins TRBV15 to TRBJ2-7; 7 bases agree with TRBD1. Trimming removed 0 bases from V and 3 bases from J; junction bases left unmatched: 11. The V gene's germline CDR1 is LNHNV and CDR2 YYDKDF (reference sequence). The CDR3 runs 17 residues. CDR3 region: CATSRDPPRDSFYEQYF. The CDR3 coding sequence is TGTGCCACCAGCAGAGATCCCCCCCGGGACAGTTTCTACGAGCAGTACTTC.